Presented here are 4 T cell receptor beta chains from one specimen sequenced in a study of B cell selection in AIRE deficiency (dated by TCRdb to the late 2010s). CD4+CD127+ cells were sorted as the conventional CD4 T cell population. To prepare the library, the immunoSEQ multiplex PCR assay was applied. In TCRdb, the immuneACCESS table is reduced to in-frame sequences with V and J assigned. These tables do not hold every clone; where another copy was compared, an unresolved V gene accounts for under half, and the others remain unexplained. The sample table records roughly 25,000 clones; approximately 96% of these occur just once. The top ten hold roughly 0.22% of the sample. The sample was conventional CD4+ T cells sorted from PBMCs. The receptors stem from a human donor with AIRE deficiency.

The rearrangement joins TRBV10-3 to TRBJ2-5; maybe TRBD1 (6 bases). Trimming pared 5 bases from V and 3 bases from J, leaving 13 bases between. The CDR3 runs 14 residues. Per germline, CDR1 ENHRY and CDR2 SYGVKD. The CDR3, as DNA: TGTGCCATCAGTCCGGCGGACAGTGAAGAGACCCAGTACTTC. It is translated as CAISPADSEETQYF.

The rearrangement uses TRBV7-2 and TRBJ2-2, with 9 positions matching TRBD2. Germline trimming cut 6 bases from V and 7 bases from J; bases unmatched to any gene: 6. Germline V CDR1 and CDR2: SGHTA, FQGNSA. The CDR3 covers 14 residues. CDR3: CASRGTSNLGELFF. In DNA, the CDR3 is TGTGCCAGCAGGGGGACTAGCAATCTCGGGGAGCTGTTTTTT. Combining the CDR3 with reference TRBV7-2 and TRBJ2-2 gives the whole variable domain GAGVSQSPSNKVTEKGKDVELRCDPISGHTALYWYRQSLGQGLEFLIYFQGNSAPDKSGLPSDRFSAERTGGSVSTLTIQRTQQEDSAVYLCASRGTSNLGELFFGEGSRLTVL.

The rearrangement uses TRBV18 and TRBJ1-5; TRBD1 matches at 7 bases. Unmatched junction bases numbered 10, after V lost 6 bases and J lost 8 bases. The germline V gene encodes CDR1 KGHSH and CDR2 LQKENI. CDR3 length equals 14 residues. In DNA form, the CDR3 reads TGTGCCAGCTCCGCGGGACAGCCGCCAGAGCCCCAGCATTTT. It encodes CASSAGQPPEPQHF. Full variable domain (rest looked up from reference TRBV18 and TRBJ1-5): NAGVMQNPRHLVRRRGQEARLRCSPMKGHSHVYWYRQLPEEGLKFMVYLQKENIIDESGMPKERFSAEFPKEGPSILRIQQVVRGDSAAYFCASSAGQPPEPQHFGDGTRLSIL.

J is TRBJ1-1 and V is TRBV6-5, with D unresolved. The V end lost 8 bases, the J end lost 4 bases, and 11 bases lay between the germline ends. The CDR3 consists of 12 residues. In germline, CDR1 is MNHEY, CDR2 SVGAGI. The CDR3 bases are TGTGCCAGCGGGATGGTGGGCACTGAAGCTTTCTTT. This translates into CASGMVGTEAFF.